The rows below give T cell receptor beta chains drawn from one sample of a study of blood T cell repertoires in COVID-19. Repertoires were generated with immunoSEQ multiplex PCR, while TCRdb's copy carries only in-frame clones and drops some. The sample shows some 300,000 clones, 88% of them seen only once. The material sequenced was PBMCs or T cells enriched from blood (not recorded which). The receptors come from a woman in her twenties or thirties who had recovered from COVID-19. CDR3s leave out the opening cysteine and the closing phenylalanine or tryptophan.

V	J	length	CDR3
TRBV6-5	TRBJ1-2	13	ASSPAQGAFNGYT
TRBV19	TRBJ1-4	13	ASKRQESRSEKLF
TRBV30	TRBJ1-1	10	AWTEGRTEAF
TRBV4-1	TRBJ1-1	19	ASSQDSGGFALGALSTEAF
TRBV7-2	TRBJ1-2	14	ASSLDAQKSASGYT
TRBV2	TRBJ2-1	14	ASTPEGGDSYNEQF
TRBV30	TRBJ1-1	10	AWRDRVTEAF
TRBV5-1	TRBJ1-1	13	ASSLWGQGFTEAF
TRBV14	TRBJ2-7	13	ASSQGQGWSYEQY
TRBV28	TRBJ1-1	13	ASRPPGTANTEAF
TRBV5-4	TRBJ2-3	16	ASSQGLAGETSTDTQY
TRBV5-1	TRBJ2-1	13	ASSLGVLSYNEQF
TRBV3-1/TRBV3-2	TRBJ2-7	18	ASSLSLPDRGLGSAYEQY
TRBV5-1	TRBJ2-3	13	ASCYTGAATDTQY
TRBV3-1/TRBV3-2	TRBJ1-6	15	ASSQEGWGRYNSPLH
TRBV12-5	TRBJ1-1	13	ASGLTQGGHTEAF
TRBV27	TRBJ2-1	14	ASTIHSGRSYNEQF
TRBV27	TRBJ2-3	11	ASSLSYTDTQY
TRBV7-2	TRBJ1-5	13	ASSSGQGGSQPQH
TRBV5-6	TRBJ1-1	13	ASSLSPGGTTEAF
TRBV27	TRBJ1-5	11	ASSLRGRQPQH
TRBV9	TRBJ2-7	13	ASSVGGWEFDEQY
TRBV9	TRBJ1-1	12	ASSAQGASTEAF
TRBV29-1	TRBJ2-6	14	SVTTTRDPGANVLT
TRBV6-5	TRBJ2-3	13	ASSYGTSSTDTQY
TRBV11-2	TRBJ2-1	13	ASSQTSGKARGQF
TRBV30	TRBJ1-4	14	AWSVQGPGTNEKLF
TRBV27	TRBJ1-1	13	ASSNSGQMNTEAF
TRBV19	TRBJ2-7	12	ASSIVRQPYEQY